The 3 T cell receptor beta chains presented below share a single source sample, sequenced in a study of blood T cell repertoires in COVID-19. Some clones are missing from TCRdb's copy, which holds only in-frame ones; the method was immunoSEQ multiplex PCR. Altogether 150,000 to 200,000 clones are present, 70% to 85% being singletons, with the ten largest covering more than 4.5%. Sample: peripheral blood. These TCRs come from a woman in her 30s with acute or convalescent COVID-19.

This chain uses TRBV5-1 with TRBJ1-4, with 7 bases lining up with TRBD1. The CDR3 contains 14 residues. The J segment lost 5 bases and the V segment lost 6 bases, leaving 7 bases of the junction unmatched. Looked up from germline, CDR1 is SGHRS and CDR2 is YFSETQ. In DNA, the CDR3 is TGCGCCAGCAAGAGCATACAGGGGAATGAAAAACTGTTTTTT. Protein: CASKSIQGNEKLFF. Using reference TRBV5-1 and TRBJ1-4 for the parts outside the CDR3, the full variable domain is KAGVTQTPRYLIKTRGQQVTLSCSPISGHRSVSWYQQTPGQGLQFLFEYFSETQRNKGNFPGRFSGRQFSNSRSEMNVSTLELGDSALYLCASKSIQGNEKLFFGSGTQLSVL.

This sequence joins TRBV7-3 and TRBJ1-1; D perhaps matches TRBD1 (5 bases). The CDR3 consists of 12 residues. The V gene's germline CDR1 is SGHTA and CDR2 FQGTGA. Trimming took 5 bases from V and 11 from J, leaving 15 bases between them. CDR3 sequence reads: CASSLELGAAFF. The CDR3 DNA reads TGTGCCAGCAGCCTAGAATTAGGGGCTGCTTTCTTT. The full variable domain, rest sourced from reference TRBV7-3 and TRBJ1-1, is GAGVSQTPSNKVTEKGKYVELRCDPISGHTALYWYRQSLGQGPEFLIYFQGTGAADDSGLPNDRFFAVRPEGSVSTLKIQRTERGDSAVYLCASSLELGAAFFGQGTRLTVV.

The chain links TRBV4-1 to TRBJ1-1; 8 bases map to TRBD1. Germline assignment: CDR1 MGHRA and CDR2 YSYEKL. The V gene end was trimmed by 4 bases and the J gene end by 0 bases; junction bases not matched to a gene: 4. There are 15 residues in the CDR3. The CDR3 reads CASSRGTGLNTEAFF. The CDR3 coding sequence is TGCGCCAGCAGCCGGGGGACAGGACTGAACACTGAAGCTTTCTTT.